The source of this TCR beta chain is a study of blood T cells in healthy people across ages (dated by TCRdb to about 2015). Looking at the study overall: In model experiments, template switching captured roughly one uniquely barcoded TCR beta cDNA molecule for every two T cells. To track age-related changes in TCR beta repertoire diversity, the study relied on deep sequencing normalized with unique cDNA molecular identifiers. Donors were grouped into four age groups: young (average roughly 17 years), middle-aged (around 39), aged (roughly 62) and long-lived (approximately 75). To avoid experimental bias, donors of different ages were distributed randomly across sequencing lanes. For two donors (one aged 18 to 30 and one aged 80 or older), the study analyzed two additional independent replicas of 1 million unique cDNA reads from the same blood draw. General findings and caveats noted by the study authors: As age increased, observed TCR beta diversity per million T cells dropped in a roughly linear way, and a significant reduction was already evident by age 40. A strong correlation was found between observed TCR beta diversity and the percentage of naive T cells measured by flow cytometry. Since profiling was done on bulk unsorted PBMCs, naive and antigen-experienced compartments could not be conclusively compared. The long-lived group showed more naive CD4+ T cells, fewer expanded clones and increased TCR diversity than the aged group, suggesting age selection. Estimates of total diversity from one million sequenced T cells were regarded as lower bounds and underestimates. Because donor CMV infection status was unknown, age-related changes in expanded clonotypes were potentially confounded.

This clonotype was detected only once. It has no known antigen specificity. Per-nucleotide qualities are absent, and no much larger clonotype sits a single base away. One read gives only weak evidence. From cysteine to phenylalanine, the CDR3 is 13 amino acids long. Solely the CDR3 DNA is kept, with 39 bases framed from the first base. The germline V gene gives CDR1 as MGHRA and CDR2 as YSYEKL. V loses 1 base of germline sequence and J loses 10 bases, and the interval between the two ends is 11 bases. Libraries were constructed by 5' RACE. TCRdb lists the instrument as Illumina HiSeq 2500. A second PCR of about 6 to 11 cycles was performed with a sample-barcoded 5' primer and a J-beta primer mix. A unique molecular identifier was introduced onto each TCR beta cDNA molecule by a template-switch 5' adaptor carrying 12 random nucleotides. At least 3 million CDR3-containing paired-end reads were obtained from each sample. The Mint cDNA synthesis kit, primed by a TRBC-specific oligonucleotide, was used to synthesize first-strand cDNA from all RNA. Following uracil-DNA glycosylase treatment, a first 18-cycle PCR with universal primers M1SS and BC2_uni_R was performed on all cDNA. The authors' pipeline ran thus. For normalization, 1 million high-quality reads, each with a distinct molecular identifier, were randomly selected from each sample. Instead of being binned into consensus sequences, reads that shared molecular identifiers were thrown out. CDR3 identification, clonotype clustering and error correction used MiTCR with a Q25 quality threshold and the strictest error-elimination algorithm. Lower-bound total TCR beta diversity was estimated with a nonparametric unseen species model using Euler transformation. Starting from the raw public reads, TCRdb applied fastp trimming at Q25, assembled clones with MiXCR and retained in-frame beta chains. Under each unique CDR3 protein, matching rows form one entry showing the most common genes and DNA. These V and J calls rely on TCRdb rather than the paper's analysis. A total of about 590,000 distinct CDR3 sequences appear in this sample, about 30% of them only once. Of the sample, approximately 15% falls within the top ten clones.

The donors were a few dozen Caucasian individuals from Russia, aged 6 to 90 years, who were systemically healthy. About 9.8 milliliters of peripheral blood were drawn from each donor into EDTA-treated Vacutainer tubes. Ficoll-Paque density-gradient centrifugation was used to isolate PBMCs, with at least 7 million obtained per sample. Total RNA was extracted from PBMCs with Trizol reagent, with at least 5.5 micrograms obtained per sample. For every donor, flow cytometry on a PBMC aliquot measured the percentage of naive CD45RAhigh/CD27high T cells. This clonotype originated in an elderly woman in good health. Here the chain combines TRBV4-1 and TRBJ2-1, and perhaps TRBD2 as D gene, on 6 matching bases. Material: blood. The CDR3 has the sequence CASSQGHREEQFF. At the DNA level, the sequence is TGCGCCAGCAGCCAAGGTCACCGGGAGGAGCAGTTCTTC.